This T cell receptor (beta chain) originates from a study of shared T cell receptors in the human thymus. The V gene's germline CDR1 is LGHNT and CDR2 FRNRAP. V lost 5 bases, J lost 6 bases, and 11 bases lay in between. The CDR3 length is 12 residues. The protocol was immunoSEQ multiplex PCR, while the TCRdb copy is restricted to in-frame clones and leaves out a portion. The table includes 500,000 to 550,000 clones, approximately 78% detected once. The same specimen was also included in a second study, on human thymus T cells.

This chain uses TRBV12-5 with TRBJ2-7; tentatively, D is TRBD2 (6 bases). The TCR originated in a boy under three years old with a congenital heart defect. The specimen sequenced was thymocytes. The CDR3 spells CASGDPEGEQYF. The DNA of the CDR3 is TGTGCTAGTGGTGACCCGGAGGGCGAGCAGTACTTC.